This TCR beta chain was recorded in a study of preoperative IRX-2 immunotherapy in early breast cancer. Only in-frame clones appear in the TCRdb table, and some are missing; sequencing was by immunoSEQ multiplex PCR. The table includes 24,000 or so clones, roughly 90% detected once. Regarding treatment: preoperative locoregional IRX-2 cytokine immunotherapy. This phase Ib study tested locoregional IRX-2 cytokine immunotherapy given before surgery. This CDR3 spans 18 amino acids. Germline values: CDR1 SGHTA, CDR2 FQGNSA. Trimming at V came to 5 bases and at J to 3 bases, leaving 7 bases not matched to a gene.

The sample consisted of tumor tissue, taken after IRX-2 immunotherapy. This sequence was found in a human donor with breast cancer. This chain joins TRBV7-2 and TRBJ2-6, with 13 bases aligning to TRBD2. The DNA of the CDR3 is TGTGCCAGCAGCCGTTTCGGGACTAGCGGGGATGGGGCCAACGTCCTGACTTTC. It codes for CASSRFGTSGDGANVLTF.